The TCR beta chain under discussion was sequenced for a study of cytomegalovirus exposure and HLA in healthy donors. General study points: Equally common other TCR beta chains were less clonally expanded than HLA-associated ones, a later analysis found. Roughly even sequencing depth across donors was the assumption behind the presence/absence analyses. The analysis excluded some indistinguishable V segments, including TRBV6-2 and TRBV6-3. As a later analysis showed, a missense DCLRE1C variant was linked to trimming of TCR beta V- and J-genes.

Note on this clone: Its target is unknown. Other DNA sequences of this sample code for an identical CDR3.

The primer mix had 60 Vbeta and 13 Jbeta primers. The data were produced by immunoSEQ multiplex PCR, yet TCRdb's version contains in-frame clones alone and is incomplete. The clone table shows 150,000 to 200,000 clones, with the ten largest holding 1.3%. The CDR3 covers 14 residues. The germline V gene encodes CDR1 ENHRY and CDR2 SYGVKD. V was cut by 0 bases and J by 3 bases, with 8 bases left in between. Sequencing input: PBMCs. The TCR originated in an older woman in good health and CMV-seronegative. This sequence joins TRBV10-3 and TRBJ1-2; tentative D call: TRBD1 (5 bases). The CDR3 sequence: CAISESRGDYGYTF. CDR3 sequence (DNA): TGTGCCATCAGTGAGTCACGGGGGGACTATGGCTACACCTTC.